A single sample gave rise to the 15 T cell receptor beta chains below, sequenced in a study of blood T cell repertoires in COVID-19. Method: immunoSEQ multiplex PCR; TCRdb's copy keeps in-frame clones and lacks some. The table includes over 65,000 clones, approximately 78% detected once. Sequenced input: peripheral blood. The source is a man in his 60s with COVID-19, enrolled during active disease.

A few counts support this clone. The chain carries TRBV6-2 or TRBV6-3 and TRBJ1-6; D remains unclear. The CDR3 totals 17 residues. The germline V gene encodes CDR1 MNHEY and CDR2 SVGEGT. V lost 4 bases, J lost 9 bases, and 22 bases lay in between. The CDR3 is CASSSAAGVGSGSPLHF. For the CDR3, the DNA is TGTGCCAGCAGTTCCGCCGCCGGGGTCGGATCGGGTTCACCCCTCCACTTT.

The CDR3 nucleotides read TGTGCCAGCAGTTACTCCGGGACTAGCCTGTACAATGAGCAGTTCTTC. Protein product: CASSYSGTSLYNEQFF. The chain carries TRBV28 and TRBJ2-1; TRBD2 aligns across 9 bases. Germline V gene lookup returns CDR1 MDHEN and CDR2 SYDVKM. The V and J ends lost 4 bases and 4 bases, in that order; junction bases with no gene match: 8. The CDR3 is 16 residues long.

Here the CDR3 reads CASSADYQGGSYGYTF. The CDR3 bases are TGCGCCAGCAGCGCGGATTACCAAGGGGGTAGCTATGGCTACACCTTC. V is TRBV5-1 and J is TRBJ1-2, with a possible D match to TRBD1 (6 bases). V gave up 4 bases and J gave up 4 bases, with 20 bases separating them. The CDR3 runs to 16 residues. From germline, CDR1 is SGHRS and CDR2 YFSETQ.

This chain links TRBV11-2 with TRBJ2-7; the match to TRBD2 covers 8 bases. Trimming removed 2 bases from V and 2 bases from J; junction bases left unmatched: 5. The CDR3 has 15 amino acids. Germline assignment: CDR1 SGHAT and CDR2 FQNNGV. This chain's CDR3 is CASSLSSGSTYEQYF. The CDR3 DNA follows: TGTGCCAGCAGCTTATCCAGCGGGAGTACCTACGAGCAGTACTTC.

The J gene is TRBJ1-5, the V gene TRBV7-9; the D is unclear. Germline-derived CDR1 and CDR2 are SEHNR and FQNEAQ (reference sequence). V was cut by 5 bases and J by 1 base, with 9 bases left in between. The CDR3 sequence is 14 residues long. The chain's CDR3 is CASSRPGSNQPQHF. CDR3 bases: TGTGCCAGCAGCCGCCCCGGGAGCAATCAGCCCCAGCATTTT.

The count of this clone is one. This rearrangement joins TRBV10-3 to TRBJ2-5; TRBD2 matches 9 bases. The V gene's germline CDR1 is ENHRY and CDR2 SYGVKD. The CDR3 is made up of 15 amino acids. V was pared by 6 bases and J by 4 bases, with 9 bases of the junction left unmatched. This CDR3 is CAISEAGGLRETQYF. CDR3 nucleotides: TGTGCCATCAGCGAAGCGGGAGGCCTGAGAGAGACCCAGTACTTC.

The chain employs TRBV5-6 and TRBJ2-3; D gene unclear. Trimming cost V 1 base and J 7 bases, with 13 bases left between them. The germline gives CDR1 SGHDT, CDR2 YYEEEE. The CDR3 is 14 amino acids. Here the CDR3 reads CASSLLSSVYTQYF. In DNA form, the CDR3 reads TGTGCCAGCAGCTTGCTCTCCTCGGTATATACGCAGTATTTT.

This clone appeared a single time. As DNA, the CDR3 is TGTGCCAGCTCACCACGTGGACAGGGGACCACCGGGGAGCTGTTTTTT. Its protein product is CASSPRGQGTTGELFF. The chain combines TRBV18 with TRBJ2-2; 9 nucleotides align to TRBD1. The trim removed 1 base at V and 4 bases at J, leaving 4 bases unmatched. Germline lookup yields CDR1 KGHSH and CDR2 LQKENI. The CDR3 sequence is 16 residues long. The variable domain in full, with the rest retrieved from reference TRBV18 and TRBJ2-2, is NAGVMQNPRHLVRRRGQEARLRCSPMKGHSHVYWYRQLPEEGLKFMVYLQKENIIDESGMPKERFSAEFPKEGPSILRIQQVVRGDSAAYFCASSPRGQGTTGELFFGEGSRLTVL.

The chain couples TRBV7-2 to TRBJ1-6; 10 positions match TRBD1. V lost 1 base and J lost 14; bases outside the gene matches: 11. This CDR3 is built from 16 residues. From germline, CDR1 is SGHTA and CDR2 FQGNSA. The CDR3 region is CASSLGGGTGAAALHF. In DNA, the CDR3 is TGTGCCAGCAGCTTAGGGGGCGGGACAGGGGCTGCGGCCCTCCACTTT.

CDR3 coding DNA: TGCGCCAGCAGCCCTGACAGGTTTTCAGATACGCAGTATTTT. This gives the protein CASSPDRFSDTQYF. This chain connects TRBV5-1 to TRBJ2-3, with D tentatively TRBD1 (6 bases). The CDR3 spans 14 residues. Trimming removed 4 bases at V and 4 bases at J, with 13 bases between. Looked up from germline, CDR1 is SGHRS and CDR2 is YFSETQ.

The gene calls are TRBV9 and TRBJ2-5; 11 bases are shared with TRBD2. Germline V gene sequence: CDR1 SGDLS, CDR2 YYNGEE. V lost 4 bases to trimming and J lost 3 bases; unmatched junction nucleotides: 5. The CDR3 spans 15 residues. The CDR3 loop is CASSPGTSGKETQYF. Here the CDR3 DNA reads TGTGCCAGCAGCCCCGGGACTAGCGGAAAAGAGACCCAGTACTTC.

The chain combines TRBV7-2 with TRBJ1-5; D remains ambiguous. Germline lookup yields CDR1 SGHTA and CDR2 FQGNSA. The CDR3 is 13 amino acids. The ends were cut back, 5 bases at V and 7 bases at J, with 12 bases in the middle. In DNA form, the CDR3 reads TGTGCCAGCAGCCCCGCAAGAAGCCAGCCCCAGCATTTT. Amino acid sequence: CASSPARSQPQHF.

J is TRBJ1-3 and V is TRBV19, with D hard to call. Trimming removed 6 bases from V and 1 base from J, with 4 bases in between. Germline CDR1 LNHDA, CDR2 SQIVND (reference sequence). The CDR3 runs to 12 residues. The DNA for the CDR3 is TGTGCCAGTAGACATTCTGGAAACACCATATATTTT. This codes for CASRHSGNTIYF.

The chain links TRBV27 to TRBJ2-1; 9 positions match TRBD1. Germline values: CDR1 MNHEY, CDR2 SMNVEV (reference sequence). The CDR3 extends over 16 amino acids. V shed 5 bases and J 3 bases; nucleotides not matched to a gene: 8. The chain's CDR3 is CASSGQGQGDYNEQFF. The DNA of the CDR3 is TGTGCCAGCAGTGGACAGGGACAGGGTGACTACAATGAGCAGTTCTTC.

This sequence joins TRBV18 and TRBJ1-3, with D unresolved. Trimming removed 3 bases from V and 0 bases from J, with 15 bases in between. The CDR3 has 17 amino acids. Germline CDR1 KGHSH, CDR2 LQKENI. CDR3 nucleotides: TGTGCCAGCTCACCTCTGACGACTGCCAGCTCTGGAAACACCATATATTTT. Translated: CASSPLTTASSGNTIYF. Variable domain in full (rest from reference TRBV18 and TRBJ1-3): NAGVMQNPRHLVRRRGQEARLRCSPMKGHSHVYWYRQLPEEGLKFMVYLQKENIIDESGMPKERFSAEFPKEGPSILRIQQVVRGDSAAYFCASSPLTTASSGNTIYFGEGSWLTVV.